This T cell receptor (beta chain) originates from a study of blood T cell repertoires in COVID-19 (dated by TCRdb to 2018 to 2021). Turning to the overall study: Samples from collaborators originated in the United States, Italy and Spain and spanned both the acute and convalescent phases of COVID-19. Where HLA class I and class II types were available, the types were taken from metadata supplied by the sample provider, not from assay-based typing. Subjects who had been exposed to COVID-19, were actively infected with it, or had recovered from it provided the deeply sampled blood TCRbeta repertoires that made up the dataset. The samples were drawn from the first 160 participants of the ongoing ImmuneRACE study and from 1,254 subjects provided by 6 global collaborators. Nearly every sample came with metadata listing a de-identified subject ID, COVID-19 status, age in years and sex. The material from the prospective study consisted of cDNA or gDNA derived from T cells, B-cell-depleted T cells, or PBMCs. The repertoires were made available in a free public database intended to serve as a resource for research on the immune response to SARS-CoV-2.

On this clone itself: The specificity of this receptor is unknown. Base-call qualities are not available, and no considerably larger clone is one nucleotide away.

TCRbeta CDR3 regions were amplified from genomic DNA by means of the immunoSEQ Assay, a bias-controlled multiplex PCR. Regarding the original processing steps: Nucleated cell counts per sample were estimated from amplification of reference gene primers within the assay. Sequence reads were collapsed and filtered to measure the absolute abundance of every unique TCRbeta CDR3 rearrangement. For each sample, productive Simpson clonality was calculated as the square root of Simpson's diversity index over productive rearrangements. Entries here come from immuneACCESS through TCRdb and include only in-frame sequences with V and J called. Some clones fail to appear in such tables; in the studies checked, an unresolved V gene covers under half of the shortfall, and the cause of the remainder is unknown. Clone size and V and J calls were adopted from that table, with D and trimming inferred from the DNA. For this sample there are 250,000 or so clones; approximately 84% appear just once. The leading ten clones occupy 1.9% of the sample.

Collaborating institutions collected whole blood in K2EDTA tubes following their own protocols. Collaborator samples were shipped for TCRbeta analysis as frozen whole blood, isolated PBMCs, or DNA extracted from either sample type. Results the study describes overall, beyond this receptor: How much clinical and demographic metadata was included differed by source and by participant, and the metadata was provided uncurated.

Sequences SGHRS (CDR1) and YFSETQ (CDR2) are obtained from the germline V gene. Including the terminal cysteine and phenylalanine, the CDR3 comprises 15 residues. The sequence is cut down to CDR3 DNA, 45 bases in frame from base 1. The V end gives up 4 bases and the J end 6 bases, leaving 9 bases in the junction not matched to a gene. The sequenced material came from peripheral blood. The rearrangement combines TRBV5-1 with TRBJ2-2, with TRBD1 matching 7 junction bases. The clonotype comes from a woman aged 80 or over with acute or convalescent COVID-19. The sequence in DNA is TGCGCCAGCAGCCCCCGCGGGCAGGGGGCCGGGGAGCTGTTTTTT. It translates to CASSPRGQGAGELFF.